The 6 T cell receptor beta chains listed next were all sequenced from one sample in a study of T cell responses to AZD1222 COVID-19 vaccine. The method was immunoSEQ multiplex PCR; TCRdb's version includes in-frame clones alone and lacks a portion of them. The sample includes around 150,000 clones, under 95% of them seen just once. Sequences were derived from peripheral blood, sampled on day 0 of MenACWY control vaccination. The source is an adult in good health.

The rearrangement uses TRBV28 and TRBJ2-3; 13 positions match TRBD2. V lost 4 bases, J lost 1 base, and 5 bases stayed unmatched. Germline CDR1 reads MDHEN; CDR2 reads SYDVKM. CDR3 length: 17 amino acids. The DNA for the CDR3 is TGTGCCAGCAGTTCGTTCACTAGCGGGAGGGGCACAGATACGCAGTATTTT. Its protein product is CASSSFTSGRGTDTQYF.

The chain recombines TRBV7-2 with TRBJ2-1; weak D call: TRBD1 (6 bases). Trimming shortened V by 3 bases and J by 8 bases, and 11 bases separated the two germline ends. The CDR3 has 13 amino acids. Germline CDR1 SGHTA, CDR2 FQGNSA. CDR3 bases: TGTGCCAGCAGCTTTACAGGGTTGGATGAGCAGTTCTTC. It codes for CASSFTGLDEQFF.

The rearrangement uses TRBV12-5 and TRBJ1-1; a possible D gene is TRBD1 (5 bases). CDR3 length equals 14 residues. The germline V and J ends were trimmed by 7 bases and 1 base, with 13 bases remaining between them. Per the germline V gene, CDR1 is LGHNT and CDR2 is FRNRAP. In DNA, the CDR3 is TGTGCTAGTGCCCCGGGGACGGCGAACACTGAAGCTTTCTTT. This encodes CASAPGTANTEAFF.

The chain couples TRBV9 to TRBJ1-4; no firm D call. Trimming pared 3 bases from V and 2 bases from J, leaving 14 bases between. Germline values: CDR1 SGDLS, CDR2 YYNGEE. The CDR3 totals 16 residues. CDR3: CASSARSGFTNEKLFF. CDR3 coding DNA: TGTGCCAGCAGCGCCCGCTCGGGGTTCACTAATGAAAAACTGTTTTTT.

The DNA for the CDR3 is TGTGCCAGCAGCTTAGTGAGGGTCCAAAGATCTAATAGCAATCAGCCCCAGCATTTT. Translated, it gives CASSLVRVQRSNSNQPQHF. The gene calls are TRBV7-8 and TRBJ1-5; D remains ambiguous. The CDR3 runs to 19 residues. Germline V gene data show CDR1 as SGHVS and CDR2 as FQNEAQ. The V end lost 1 base, the J end lost 0 bases, and 19 bases lay between the germline ends.

The CDR3 protein is CAISPSSSGSTDTQYF. The CDR3 DNA is TGTGCCATCAGTCCTAGTTCTAGCGGGAGCACAGATACGCAGTATTTT. The chain employs TRBV10-3 and TRBJ2-3; 8 positions match TRBD2. The CDR3 extends over 16 amino acids. Trimming removed 5 bases from V and 0 bases from J; junction bases left unmatched: 7. Germline-derived CDR1 and CDR2 are ENHRY and SYGVKD.